Each of the 20 T cell receptor beta chains below was sequenced from the same sample in a study of shared clonotypes between healthy human individuals. The protocol was immunoSEQ multiplex PCR, while the TCRdb copy is restricted to in-frame clones and leaves out a portion. The sample has over 800,000 clones, roughly 92% seen once. Naive CD8 cells, CD45RO-negative and positively selected for CCR7, excluded terminally differentiated effector memory CD45RA+ cells. The specimen was naive CD8+ T cells sorted from blood. These receptors all stem from a man younger than 45 in good health.

The chain employs TRBV10-3 and TRBJ2-2; possible D gene TRBD2, 7 bases. V lost 8 bases to trimming and J lost 7 bases, with 17 bases between them. This CDR3 spans 14 amino acids. The germline V gene encodes CDR1 ENHRY and CDR2 SYGVKD. This CDR3 is CAIGGAALGGELFF. The DNA of the CDR3 is TGTGCCATCGGGGGGGCTGCCCTGGGCGGGGAGCTGTTTTTT.

This clone came up once. V usage is TRBV12-2 and J usage is TRBJ2-1; the table assigns TRBD2, which was not confirmed against the DNA. TRBV12-2 is a known pseudogene. The CDR3 extends over 18 amino acids. The CDR3 bases are TGTGCAAGTCGCTTAAGGGGGACTAGCGGGAGAATATACAATGAGCAGTTCTTC. Translation: CASRLRGTSGRIYNEQFF.

This chain connects TRBV11-3 to TRBJ2-2; no reliable D call. The CDR3 loop spans 16 amino acids. CDR1 is SGHNT and CDR2 is YENEEA in the germline V gene. Trimming pared 1 base from V and 0 bases from J, leaving 9 bases between. Here the CDR3 reads CASSLARTPNTGELFF. CDR3 in DNA: TGTGCCAGCAGCTTAGCTCGGACCCCGAACACCGGGGAGCTGTTTTTT.

This chain uses TRBV27 with TRBJ1-2, with TRBD1 as a possible D gene (5 bases). The germline V gene has CDR1 MNHEY and CDR2 SMNVEV (reference sequence). V lost 0 bases, J lost 8 bases, and 13 bases lay in between. The CDR3 has 14 residues. The CDR3 DNA reads TGTGCCAGCAGTTTATCTCCAGGGACTATCGGCTACACCTTC. Its protein is CASSLSPGTIGYTF.

V gene TRBV10-3 combines with J gene TRBJ2-7; 10 bases align to TRBD2. The J segment lost 2 bases and the V segment lost 5 bases, leaving 9 bases of the junction unmatched. CDR1 and CDR2 (germline): ENHRY, SYGVKD. This CDR3 is built from 16 residues. The CDR3 DNA reads as TGTGCCATCAGTTTTACCGGGACTAGCGAAACCTACGAGCAGTACTTC. Encoded protein: CAISFTGTSETYEQYF.

Details on this clone: Different DNA sequences within this sample yield the same CDR3. This chain links TRBV10-3 with TRBJ2-7; TRBD2 aligns across 8 bases. This CDR3 is built from 14 residues. Germline lookup yields CDR1 ENHRY and CDR2 SYGVKD. Trimming removed 5 bases from V and 4 bases from J; junction bases left unmatched: 7. The CDR3 region is CAISTGTSGYEQYF. The CDR3 DNA reads as TGTGCCATCAGTACCGGGACTAGTGGTTACGAGCAGTACTTC.

The chain links TRBV4-1 to TRBJ2-7; D perhaps matches TRBD1 (7 bases). Trimming removed 0 bases at V and 0 bases at J, with 15 bases between. The CDR3 loop spans 17 amino acids. Germline V gene lookup returns CDR1 MGHRA and CDR2 YSYEKL. CDR3 in amino acids: CASSQEGAGTASYEQYF. The CDR3 DNA reads as TGCGCCAGCAGCCAAGAAGGGGCGGGGACAGCCTCCTACGAGCAGTACTTC.

V is TRBV7-8 and J is TRBJ2-7, with D perhaps TRBD2 (7 bases). CDR1 SGHVS and CDR2 FQNEAQ come from the germline V gene. Trimming shortened V by 5 bases and J by 4 bases, and 24 bases separated the two germline ends. The CDR3 runs 17 residues. For the CDR3, the DNA is TGTGCCAGCAGCAACCCGATAGGGGGGGGAGAAGGGTACGAGCAGTACTTC. Its translation: CASSNPIGGGEGYEQYF.

The chain is built from TRBV4-2 and TRBJ2-2; a weak D match, TRBD2 (6 bases). Germline CDR1 and CDR2: LGHNA and YNFKEQ. Trimming took 4 bases from V and 2 from J, leaving 14 bases between them. CDR3 length: 16 amino acids. The CDR3 DNA reads as TGTGCCAGCAGCCCGCCCGGGACTTCTAACACCGGGGAGCTGTTTTTT. Encoded protein: CASSPPGTSNTGELFF.

This clone was counted a single time. The chain is built from TRBV4-1 and TRBJ2-5; D is undetermined. The V gene lost 1 base and the J gene lost 5 bases, with 11 bases spanning the gap. CDR3 size: 14 residues. Per the germline V gene, CDR1 is MGHRA and CDR2 is YSYEKL. The CDR3 DNA is TGCGCCAGCAGCCAAGTAGTAGGGCTGGAGACCCAGTACTTC. Translated, it gives CASSQVVGLETQYF.

This clone was recorded only once. The chain is built from TRBV27 and TRBJ2-3; D uncertain. CDR1 is MNHEY and CDR2 is SMNVEV in the germline V gene (reference sequence). The germline V and J ends were trimmed by 8 bases and 1 base, with 4 bases remaining between them. CDR3 size: 11 residues. The CDR3 is CASHGTDTQYF. CDR3 nucleotides: TGTGCCAGCCACGGCACAGATACGCAGTATTTT.

J is TRBJ2-7 and V is TRBV28; no clear D. The V end lost 3 bases, the J end lost 1 base, and 19 bases lay between the germline ends. The CDR3 loop spans 17 amino acids. Germline CDR1 MDHEN, CDR2 SYDVKM. The CDR3 spells CASSFRWADPDSYEQYF. Written as DNA, the CDR3 is TGTGCCAGCAGTTTCAGGTGGGCGGACCCCGATTCCTACGAGCAGTACTTC.

V is TRBV29-1 and J is TRBJ2-7, with TRBD1 identical over 8 bases. CDR1 is SQVTM and CDR2 is ANQGSEA in the germline V gene. The CDR3 consists of 15 residues. The V segment lost 4 bases and the J segment 2 bases; nucleotides outside the gene matches: 10. This CDR3 is CSVVWVGTGPYEQYF. CDR3 DNA: TGCAGCGTTGTGTGGGTCGGGACAGGACCCTACGAGCAGTACTTC.

This clone was seen a single time. J is TRBJ1-1 and V is TRBV29-1; D uncertain. The CDR3 totals 14 residues. The ends were cut back, 0 bases at V and 4 bases at J, with 12 bases in the middle. Germline lookup yields CDR1 SQVTM and CDR2 ANQGSEA. The CDR3 region has the DNA TGCAGCGTTGAAGATCGTAGGGTGGGCACTGAAGCTTTCTTT. This sequence encodes CSVEDRRVGTEAFF. Complete variable domain (other parts from reference TRBV29-1 and TRBJ1-1): SAVISQKPSRDICQRGTSLTIQCQVDSQVTMMFWYRQQPGQSLTLIATANQGSEATYESGFVIDKFPISRPNLTFSTLTVSNMSPEDSSIYLCSVEDRRVGTEAFFGQGTRLTVV.

The rearrangement links TRBV28 to TRBJ2-3; tentatively, D is TRBD2 (6 bases). V dropped 3 bases and J dropped 6 bases, with 16 bases sitting between them. Germline CDR1 and CDR2: MDHEN and SYDVKM. CDR3 length equals 15 residues. The CDR3 spells CASSLDGSRSDTQYF. CDR3 DNA sequence: TGTGCCAGCAGTTTGGACGGGAGTAGATCGGATACGCAGTATTTT.

This clone was observed a single time. This chain links TRBV19 with TRBJ2-1; 8 nucleotides align to TRBD1. The V gene end was trimmed by 0 bases and the J gene end by 6 bases; junction bases not matched to a gene: 10. CDR3 size: 17 residues. Germline CDR1 and CDR2: LNHDA and SQIVND (reference sequence). The DNA of the CDR3 is TGTGCCAGTAGTATAGATCCGGCCGGACAGGGCCCCAATGAGCAGTTCTTC. Amino acids: CASSIDPAGQGPNEQFF.

The CDR3 region has the DNA TGTGCCAGCAGTTTCGTTGGGGGCCAGCCCCAGCATTTT. Its protein product is CASSFVGGQPQHF. The chain has TRBV27 and TRBJ1-5; tentatively, D is TRBD1 (6 bases). V was clipped by 3 bases and J by 7 bases, with 10 bases between them. Germline V gene lookup returns CDR1 MNHEY and CDR2 SMNVEV (reference sequence). The CDR3 contains 13 residues.

The chain carries TRBV7-2 and TRBJ2-7; 8 bases line up with TRBD2. Germline V gives CDR1 SGHTA, CDR2 FQGNSA. This CDR3 has 15 residues. Trimming cost V 1 base and J 4 bases; bases outside gene matches: 6. The CDR3 DNA reads TGTGCCAGCAGCTTAGACAGCGGGAGCGGTTACGAGCAGTACTTC. Translating gives CASSLDSGSGYEQYF.

The J gene is TRBJ1-1, the V gene TRBV5-1, with unresolved D. The germline V gene has CDR1 SGHRS and CDR2 YFSETQ. Trimming took off 0 bases at V and 3 bases at J, with 9 bases between the two ends. The CDR3 length is 14 residues. CDR3 amino acids: CASSLGHLDTEAFF. For the CDR3, the DNA is TGCGCCAGCAGCTTGGGACACCTTGACACTGAAGCTTTCTTT.

The chain uses TRBV9 and TRBJ2-7; D may be TRBD1 or TRBD2 (5 bases each). Germline V gene lookup returns CDR1 SGDLS and CDR2 YYNGEE. V dropped 4 bases and J dropped 8 bases, with 19 bases sitting between them. This CDR3 contains 14 residues. The CDR3 sequence: CASSLGALEDKQYF. The CDR3 coding sequence is TGTGCCAGCAGCCTCGGGGCGCTAGAAGACAAGCAGTACTTC. The full variable domain, completed using reference TRBV9 and TRBJ2-7, is DSGVTQTPKHLITATGQRVTLRCSPRSGDLSVYWYQQSLDQGLQFLIQYYNGEERAKGNILERFSAQQFPDLHSELNLSSLELGDSALYFCASSLGALEDKQYFGPGTRLTVT.